These 30 T cell receptor beta chains were sequenced from one sample in a study of cytomegalovirus exposure and HLA in healthy donors. Libraries were prepared by immunoSEQ multiplex PCR; TCRdb keeps only in-frame clonotypes and omits some of them. The sample contains about 160,000 clones, about 90% of which appear only once. Input material: PBMCs. The receptors shown here come from a woman aged 25 to 45 in good health and CMV-seronegative.

The CDR3, as DNA: TGCGCCAGCAGTGTTGGGGGGAGTTTGGGCGAGCAGTACTTC. The encoded protein is CASSVGGSLGEQYF. The V gene is TRBV10-1, the J gene TRBJ2-7; a weak D match, TRBD2 (6 bases). The V end lost 4 bases, the J end lost 6 bases, and 16 bases lay between the germline ends. Germline lookup yields CDR1 WNHNN and CDR2 SYGVQD (reference sequence). The CDR3 loop spans 14 amino acids.

CDR3 in amino acids: CASSSGPYSNQPQHF. The DNA of the CDR3 is TGTGCCAGCAGTTCAGGGCCCTATAGCAATCAGCCCCAGCATTTT. This chain links TRBV6-5 with TRBJ1-5, with D tentatively TRBD1 (5 bases). Germline V gives CDR1 MNHEY, CDR2 SVGAGI. CDR3 size: 15 residues. Trimming took 4 bases from V and 0 from J, leaving 10 bases between them.

The rearrangement links TRBV7-2 to TRBJ2-7, with 16 bases aligning to TRBD2. CDR3 size: 17 residues. Trimming cost V 1 base and J 5 bases; bases outside gene matches: 5. From germline, CDR1 is SGHTA and CDR2 FQGNSA. The CDR3, as DNA: TGTGCCAGCAGCTTAGGGGCGGGACTAGCGGGGGGGCACGAGCAGTACTTC. It translates to CASSLGAGLAGGHEQYF.

The chain has TRBV9 and TRBJ2-7, with D hard to call. This CDR3 region has 11 residues. Germline CDR1 SGDLS, CDR2 YYNGEE. Trimming cost V 0 bases and J 6 bases, with 4 bases left between them. CDR3 in amino acids: CASSVGSEQYF. CDR3 nucleotides: TGTGCCAGCAGCGTAGGGTCCGAGCAGTACTTC.

The chain joins TRBV6-6 to TRBJ2-1; 10 positions agree with TRBD2. Germline loops: CDR1 MNHNY, CDR2 SVGAGI (reference sequence). The CDR3 consists of 15 residues. V shed 2 bases and J 3 bases; nucleotides not matched to a gene: 1. The CDR3, as DNA: TGTGCCAGCAGTTACGGACTAGCGGACTACAATGAGCAGTTCTTC. It encodes CASSYGLADYNEQFF.

V usage is TRBV13 and J usage is TRBJ2-3, with 14 nucleotides matching TRBD2. Germline CDR1 PRHDT, CDR2 FYEKMQ (reference sequence). V shed 1 base, J shed 3 bases, and the junction held 6 bases outside the gene matches. The CDR3 has 18 residues. The CDR3 sequence is CASSLDRLAGGRTDTQYF. The CDR3 nucleotides are TGTGCCAGCAGCTTAGACCGACTAGCGGGGGGGCGAACAGATACGCAGTATTTT.

CDR3 in amino acids: CASSTRFATDTQYF. DNA for the CDR3: TGTGCCAGCAGTACTAGATTCGCCACAGATACGCAGTATTTT. This chain links TRBV28 with TRBJ2-3, with D maybe TRBD2 (5 bases). Trimming pared 5 bases from V and 2 bases from J, leaving 11 bases between. Germline loops: CDR1 MDHEN, CDR2 SYDVKM. This CDR3 contains 14 residues.

In its sample, this clone was seen a few times. V is TRBV12-5 and J is TRBJ1-2; possible D gene TRBD1, 6 bases. This CDR3 is built from 14 residues. V lost 0 bases to trimming and J lost 6 bases, with 11 bases between them. Germline V gene sequence: CDR1 LGHNT, CDR2 FRNRAP. The DNA for the CDR3 is TGTGCTAGTGGTTTGGTACGTGGGGGCGATGGCTACACCTTC. Its translation: CASGLVRGGDGYTF. The full variable domain, with the rest looked up from reference TRBV12-5 and TRBJ1-2, is DARVTQTPRHKVTEMGQEVTMRCQPILGHNTVFWYRQTMMQGLELLAYFRNRAPLDDSGMPKDRFSAEMPDATLATLKIQPSEPRDSAVYFCASGLVRGGDGYTFGSGTRLTVV.

The chain carries TRBV2 and TRBJ1-6; D may be TRBD1 (6 bases). This CDR3 is built from 18 residues. The ends were cut back, 6 bases at V and 7 bases at J, with 25 bases in the middle. Germline CDR1 reads SNHLY; CDR2 reads FYNNEI. Here the CDR3 DNA reads TGTGCCAGCAGATCCGGGACACGATTAATCCTGAAAAATTCACCCCTCCACTTT. It translates to CASRSGTRLILKNSPLHF.

The chain has TRBV6-6 and TRBJ2-7, with D possibly matching TRBD2 (5 bases). The CDR3 spans 13 residues. The V end lost 8 bases, the J end lost 5 bases, and 16 bases lay between the germline ends. Germline V gives CDR1 MNHNY, CDR2 SVGAGI (reference sequence). The CDR3 is CASARVSRDEQYF. The DNA of the CDR3 is TGTGCCAGCGCGCGGGTATCTCGGGACGAGCAGTACTTC.

The V and J genes are TRBV15 and TRBJ1-6, with 7 bases fitting TRBD1. The germline CDR1 and CDR2 sequences are LNHNV and YYDKDF (reference sequence). J lost 7 bases, V lost 9 bases, and 6 bases had no gene match. This CDR3 is built from 13 residues. This CDR3 is CATVGTENSPLHF. CDR3 DNA sequence: TGTGCCACTGTGGGGACAGAGAATTCACCCCTCCACTTT.

The DNA of the CDR3 is TGTGCCAGCAGTTATGACACGAGGCGATACGAGCAGTACTTC. It is translated as CASSYDTRRYEQYF. The V and J genes are TRBV6-6 and TRBJ2-7; D ambiguous. Germline CDR1 reads MNHNY; CDR2 reads SVGAGI (reference sequence). The V end lost 3 bases, the J end lost 4 bases, and 13 bases lay between the germline ends. The CDR3 covers 14 residues.

The chain uses TRBV19 and TRBJ2-1; TRBD1 agrees at 7 bases. V shed 9 bases, J shed 6 bases, and the junction held 11 bases outside the gene matches. This CDR3 has 14 residues. Germline CDR1 and CDR2: LNHDA and SQIVND (reference sequence). CDR3 residues: CASCNRGWVNEQFF. CDR3 DNA: TGTGCCAGCTGTAACAGGGGTTGGGTCAATGAGCAGTTCTTC.

The chain recombines TRBV19 with TRBJ1-2; unclear D gene. The CDR3 has 15 residues. CDR1 is LNHDA, CDR2 SQIVND, per germline (reference sequence). Trimming pared 7 bases from V and 2 bases from J, leaving 17 bases between. As DNA, the CDR3 is TGTGCCAGTATCCTCGTTGCGGGCAAAAACTATGGCTACACCTTC. It is translated as CASILVAGKNYGYTF.

This clone was counted between two and nine times. This rearrangement joins TRBV4-1 to TRBJ1-5; TRBD1 agrees at 9 bases. The ends lost 5 bases at V and 5 bases at J; junction bases unmatched: 7. The CDR3 is 15 residues long. Germline CDR1 MGHRA, CDR2 YSYEKL. The CDR3: CASSESGQGYQPQHF. DNA for the CDR3: TGCGCCAGCAGCGAATCGGGACAGGGTTATCAGCCCCAGCATTTT.

The rearrangement joins TRBV6-5 to TRBJ1-1; tentative D call: TRBD1 (5 bases). There are 15 residues in the CDR3. In germline, CDR1 is MNHEY, CDR2 SVGAGI. Trimming left V 2 bases short and J 3 bases short, with 13 bases between. The CDR3 region is CASSYRGSGDTEAFF. In DNA form, the CDR3 reads TGTGCCAGCAGTTACAGGGGTTCGGGGGACACTGAAGCTTTCTTT.

This clone has only one observation. This sample includes further DNA sequences coding for the same CDR3. CDR3 loop: CASSLEGSGNTIYF. Here the CDR3 DNA reads TGCGCCAGCAGCTTGGAAGGGTCTGGAAACACCATATATTTT. The genes are TRBV5-1 and TRBJ1-3; D gene uncertain. The germline gives CDR1 SGHRS, CDR2 YFSETQ. The CDR3 contains 14 residues. V was pared by 0 bases and J by 1 base, with 5 bases between.

This clone was recorded a few times. The genes are TRBV6-1 and TRBJ1-4, with D tentatively TRBD1 (6 bases). This CDR3 spans 16 amino acids. V gave up 0 bases and J gave up 4 bases, with 12 bases separating them. Germline CDR1 and CDR2: MNHNS and SASEGT. The CDR3 bases are TGTGCCAGCAGTGAAGCCGAAGGGGGGGGTAATGAAAAACTGTTTTTT. Encoded protein: CASSEAEGGGNEKLFF.

The chain is built from TRBV4-2 and TRBJ1-1; D might be TRBD1 (5 bases). Trimming cost V 0 bases and J 0 bases, with 20 bases left between them. CDR3 length: 19 amino acids. Germline V gives CDR1 LGHNA, CDR2 YNFKEQ. This CDR3 is CASSQDLIGFRGMNTEAFF. The CDR3 DNA follows: TGTGCCAGCAGCCAAGATTTAATAGGGTTTAGGGGCATGAACACTGAAGCTTTCTTT.

The chain links TRBV19 to TRBJ1-4; the D is unclear. Germline V gene data show CDR1 as LNHDA and CDR2 as SQIVND (reference sequence). The CDR3 consists of 13 residues. Trimming took 3 bases from V and 5 from J, leaving 7 bases between them. CDR3 sequence: CASSMSRNEKLFF. CDR3 nucleotides: TGTGCCAGTAGTATGTCTCGGAATGAAAAACTGTTTTTT. Complete variable domain (other parts from reference TRBV19 and TRBJ1-4): DGGITQSPKYLFRKEGQNVTLSCEQNLNHDAMYWYRQDPGQGLRLIYYSQIVNDFQKGDIAEGYSVSREKKESFPLTVTSAQKNPTAFYLCASSMSRNEKLFFGSGTQLSVL.

This chain connects TRBV11-3 to TRBJ2-1; TRBD1 might be the D (8 bases). The CDR3 contains 15 residues. Trimming cost V 4 bases and J 8 bases, with 18 bases left between them. Per the germline V gene, CDR1 is SGHNT and CDR2 is YENEEA. CDR3 region: CASSYRGGGVHEQFF. The CDR3, as DNA: TGTGCCAGCAGCTACAGGGGGGGAGGTGTCCATGAGCAGTTCTTC.

The chain has TRBV5-6 and TRBJ2-3; possibly TRBD2 for D (6 bases). This CDR3 has 14 amino acids. Deletions cut 2 bases from V and 5 bases from J, with 12 bases between. Germline CDR1 and CDR2: SGHDT and YYEEEE. The CDR3 sequence is CASSFEGLEDTQYF. In nucleotides, the CDR3 is TGTGCCAGCAGCTTTGAGGGACTGGAAGATACGCAGTATTTT.

This chain uses TRBV20-1 with TRBJ1-2; D call uncertain. V dropped 7 bases and J dropped 1 base, with 7 bases sitting between them. There are 11 residues in the CDR3. From germline, CDR1 is DFQATT and CDR2 SNEGSKA (reference sequence). The CDR3 nucleotides read TGCAGTGTCCAGAATAACTATGGCTACACCTTC. Translating it yields CSVQNNYGYTF.

The chain recombines TRBV6-5 with TRBJ2-7, with 8 bases that match TRBD1. This CDR3 contains 12 residues. Germline assignment: CDR1 MNHEY and CDR2 SVGAGI. The V gene end was trimmed by 10 bases and the J gene end by 1 base; junction bases not matched to a gene: 3. The CDR3 bases are TGTGCCATCCGGGACAGGTCCTACGAGCAGTACTTC. It yields the protein CAIRDRSYEQYF.

The genes are TRBV5-4 and TRBJ2-1; possibly TRBD1 for D (6 bases). Looked up from germline, CDR1 is SGHNT and CDR2 is YYREEE (reference sequence). This CDR3 comprises 13 residues. V gave up 10 bases and J gave up 0 bases, with 11 bases separating them. The CDR3 reads CAGRDNSYNEQFF. CDR3 in DNA: TGTGCCGGCCGGGACAACTCCTACAATGAGCAGTTCTTC. The whole variable domain, filled in from reference TRBV5-4 and TRBJ2-1, reads ETGVTQSPTHLIKTRGQQVTLRCSSQSGHNTVSWYQQALGQGPQFIFQYYREEENGRGNFPPRFSGLQFPNYSSELNVNALELDDSALYLCAGRDNSYNEQFFGPGTRLTVL.

V gene TRBV5-6 combines with J gene TRBJ1-5; maybe TRBD1 (6 bases). The V gene's germline CDR1 is SGHDT and CDR2 YYEEEE. This CDR3 has 15 amino acids. V was trimmed by 2 bases and J by 3 bases, leaving 12 bases between them. CDR3 sequence: CASSLGGGPNQPQHF. CDR3 nucleotide sequence: TGTGCCAGCAGCTTAGGTGGGGGCCCCAATCAGCCCCAGCATTTT.

The chain employs TRBV11-2 and TRBJ2-2; 7 bases align to TRBD1. The germline V gene has CDR1 SGHAT and CDR2 FQNNGV. J was trimmed by 4 bases and V by 3 bases; bases with no gene match: 5. This CDR3 spans 15 amino acids. CDR3 sequence reads: CASSFRTGTTGELFF. For the CDR3, the DNA is TGTGCCAGCAGCTTCCGGACAGGTACCACCGGGGAGCTGTTTTTT.

Only one count was recorded for this clone. DNA of the CDR3: TGTGCCAGCAGTTTAGGACGCAGAGATAACTATGGCTACACCTTC. Protein product: CASSLGRRDNYGYTF. The chain joins TRBV28 to TRBJ1-2, with D unclear. V was cut by 2 bases and J by 1 base, with 11 bases left in between. CDR3 length: 15 amino acids. Germline lookup yields CDR1 MDHEN and CDR2 SYDVKM.

This clone has a single count. This chain joins TRBV28 and TRBJ2-1; TRBD2 agrees at 13 bases. V was clipped by 6 bases and J by 11 bases; unmatched bases: 7. From germline, CDR1 is MDHEN and CDR2 SYDVKM. The CDR3 runs to 14 residues. CDR3 sequence: CASSFGLAGAKQFF. The CDR3 DNA follows: TGTGCCAGCAGCTTTGGACTAGCGGGAGCGAAGCAGTTCTTC.

The chain has TRBV5-6 and TRBJ2-3; a weak D match, TRBD2 (7 bases). V dropped 4 bases and J dropped 3 bases, with 12 bases sitting between them. This CDR3 region has 14 residues. The germline V gene has CDR1 SGHDT and CDR2 YYEEEE. Written as DNA, the CDR3 is TGTGCCAGCAGCGAGGAGGGGGGGACAGATACGCAGTATTTT. Translation gives CASSEEGGTDTQYF.